These T cell receptor beta chains were read from a single sample in a study of blood T cell repertoires in COVID-19. Assay: immunoSEQ multiplex PCR; the TCRdb copy retains only in-frame clones and omits some. The sample records roughly 500,000 clones, roughly 90% being singletons. Sequenced sample: PBMCs or T cells enriched from blood (not recorded which). Source of these receptors: a woman between 40 and 50 years old who had recovered from COVID-19. CDR3s include the opening cysteine and the closing phenylalanine or tryptophan. Fields, in order: clone size, J gene, D gene, V gene, CDR3 protein, CDR3 DNA. A D gene is named only where the DNA matches it firmly. The listing skips clone size in some rows; elsewhere it reads once, few, many or a size class.

. | TRBJ1-1 | . | TRBV13 | CASSLQMNTEAFF | TGTGCCAGCAGCCTTCAGATGAACACTGAAGCTTTCTTT
. | TRBJ1-5 | TRBD1 | TRBV24-1 | CATSGQHSNQPQHF | TGTGCCACCTCGGGACAGCATAGCAATCAGCCCCAGCATTTT
. | TRBJ1-1 | . | TRBV13 | CASSRGASTEAFF | TGTGCCAGCAGCCGGGGGGCCTCCACTGAAGCTTTCTTT
. | TRBJ2-7 | TRBD2 | TRBV4-1 | CASSQKGLADVYEQYF | TGCGCCAGCAGCCAAAAAGGCCTAGCGGATGTGTACGAGCAGTACTTC
. | TRBJ1-1 | . | TRBV12-3/TRBV12-4 | CASSFMGRTEAFF | TGTGCCAGCAGTTTTATGGGGCGCACTGAAGCTTTCTTT
. | TRBJ2-2 | . | TRBV5-4 | CASSLGFREDTGELFF | TGTGCCAGCAGCTTGGGGTTCAGGGAGGACACCGGGGAGCTGTTTTTT
. | TRBJ1-5 | TRBD1 | TRBV30 | CAWSDEGARVNQPQHF | TGTGCCTGGAGCGACGAGGGGGCGAGGGTCAATCAGCCCCAGCATTTT
. | TRBJ1-5 | . | TRBV12-3/TRBV12-4 | CAINRDSNQPQHF | TGTGCCATAAACAGGGATAGCAATCAGCCCCAGCATTTT
. | TRBJ1-1 | . | TRBV10-3 | CAITDIRDTEAFF | TGTGCCATCACGGACATTCGGGACACTGAAGCTTTCTTT
. | TRBJ2-1 | TRBD2 | TRBV4-2 | CASSLLAGVGNEQFF | TGTGCCAGCAGCCTGCTAGCGGGAGTGGGCAATGAGCAGTTCTTC
. | TRBJ2-7 | . | TRBV6-5 | CASSHGTPPYEQYF | TGTGCCAGCAGTCACGGGACACCTCCCTACGAGCAGTACTTC
. | TRBJ1-3 | . | TRBV6-5 | CASERVRGNTIYF | TGTGCCAGCGAGAGGGTTCGGGGAAACACCATATATTTT
. | TRBJ1-4 | TRBD1 | TRBV5-8 | CASSSTGGRGHVLRKLFF | TGTGCCAGCAGCTCCACAGGGGGTCGGGGCCATGTTTTGCGAAAACTGTTTTTT
. | TRBJ2-7 | . | TRBV24-1 | CATSRSEQYF | TGTGCCACCAGCAGATCCGAGCAGTACTTC
. | TRBJ1-2 | . | TRBV19 | CASTQGPYGYTF | TGTGCCAGTACCCAGGGTCCCTATGGCTACACCTTC
. | TRBJ2-4 | TRBD2 | TRBV7-6 | CASSLLAGVGLAKNIQYF | TGTGCCAGCAGCTTACTAGCGGGAGTAGGATTGGCCAAAAACATTCAGTACTTC
. | TRBJ2-3 | TRBD1 | TRBV19 | CASTQMGQGADTQYF | TGTGCCAGTACCCAGATGGGACAGGGGGCAGATACGCAGTATTTT
. | TRBJ1-2 | . | TRBV12-3/TRBV12-4 | CASSFSANYGYTF | TGTGCCAGCAGTTTTAGCGCTAACTATGGCTACACCTTC
few | TRBJ2-1 | TRBD2 | TRBV11-1 | CASSRGRGTSVNEQFF | TGTGCCAGCAGCCGAGGGCGGGGGACTAGCGTCAATGAGCAGTTCTTC
. | TRBJ1-1 | . | TRBV3-1/TRBV3-2 | CASSQGPQGTEAFF | TGTGCCAGCAGCCAAGGGCCCCAGGGCACTGAAGCTTTCTTT
. | TRBJ2-7 | . | TRBV11-2 | CASSLSGGGLYEQYF | TGTGCCAGCAGCTTATCGGGTGGGGGCCTCTACGAGCAGTACTTC
few | TRBJ2-2 | . | TRBV5-4 | CASSLAPLVGAGELFF | TGTGCCAGCAGCTTGGCCCCCCTCGTAGGGGCCGGGGAGCTGTTTTTT
. | TRBJ2-1 | TRBD2 | TRBV10-1 | CASSELAGGAYNEQFF | TGCGCCAGCAGTGAGCTAGCGGGGGGCGCCTACAATGAGCAGTTCTTC
once | TRBJ2-2 | TRBD1 | TRBV5-1 | CASSPGTGGTGELFF | TGCGCCAGCAGCCCCGGGACAGGGGGTACCGGGGAGCTGTTTTTT
. | TRBJ1-1 | . | TRBV27 | CASSLSPNRNTEAFF | TGTGCCAGCAGTTTATCGCCGAACAGGAACACTGAAGCTTTCTTT
once | TRBJ2-1 | TRBD1 | TRBV24-1 | CATSDVTGTGNYNEQFF | TGTGCCACCAGTGACGTCACCGGGACAGGGAATTACAATGAGCAGTTCTTC